This T cell receptor beta chain emerged from a study of T-cell reconstitution after alpha-beta-depleted transplantation in children. Study-wide findings and caveats: It was newly produced T cells that mostly accounted for T-cell counts and diversity one year after transplant. Several patients had high TCRbeta diversity at day 60; it came from surviving recipient T cells and thymic progenitors.

This clonotype was observed many times. Its antigen remains unidentified. This CDR3 contains 15 residues. Trimming pared 0 bases from V and 4 bases from J, leaving 10 bases between. Per germline, CDR1 LGHNA and CDR2 YNFKEQ. Researchers prepared the TCRbeta library using unique molecular identifiers, the study reports. TCRdb re-derived calls from the PCR reads in MiXCR, one entry per CDR3 protein. The repertoire holds around 800,000 distinct CDR3 sequences, with 16% as singletons. This TCR was recovered from a male patient younger than 18 who had a stem cell transplant for acute lymphoblastic leukemia, so the T cells may come from the graft donor. The sample in question was PBMCs, mostly from graft donor cells, obtained 360 days after TCRalphabeta/CD19-depleted stem cell transplant. V and J are TRBV4-2 and TRBJ2-1; a weak D match, TRBD2 (6 bases). CDR3 protein: CASSQDLAGYNEQFF. The CDR3 nucleotides are TGTGCCAGCAGCCAAGATCTGGCGGGATACAATGAGCAGTTCTTC.